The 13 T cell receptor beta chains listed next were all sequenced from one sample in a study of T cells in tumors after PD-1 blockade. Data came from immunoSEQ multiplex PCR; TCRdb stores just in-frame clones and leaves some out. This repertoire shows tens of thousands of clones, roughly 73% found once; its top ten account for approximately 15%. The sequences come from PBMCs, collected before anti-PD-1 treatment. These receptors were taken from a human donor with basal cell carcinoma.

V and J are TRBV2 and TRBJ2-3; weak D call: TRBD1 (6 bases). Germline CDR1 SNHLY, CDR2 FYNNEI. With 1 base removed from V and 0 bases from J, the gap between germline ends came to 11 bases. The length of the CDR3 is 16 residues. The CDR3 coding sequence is TGTGCCAGCAGTGAAGACAGGGTCTCTAGCACAGATACGCAGTATTTT. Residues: CASSEDRVSSTDTQYF.

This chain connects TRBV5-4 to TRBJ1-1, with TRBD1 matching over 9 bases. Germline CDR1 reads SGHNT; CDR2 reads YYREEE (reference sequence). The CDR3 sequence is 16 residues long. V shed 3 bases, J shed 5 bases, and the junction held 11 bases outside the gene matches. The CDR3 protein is CASSSYFTGGETEAFF. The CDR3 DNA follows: TGTGCCAGCAGCTCGTACTTTACAGGGGGCGAAACTGAAGCTTTCTTT.

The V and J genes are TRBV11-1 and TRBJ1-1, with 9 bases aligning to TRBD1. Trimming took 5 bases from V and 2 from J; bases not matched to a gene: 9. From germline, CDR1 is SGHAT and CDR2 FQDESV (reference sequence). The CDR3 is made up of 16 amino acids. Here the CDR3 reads CASSPTGTGPNTEAFF. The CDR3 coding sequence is TGTGCCAGCAGCCCCACCGGGACAGGGCCCAACACTGAAGCTTTCTTT.

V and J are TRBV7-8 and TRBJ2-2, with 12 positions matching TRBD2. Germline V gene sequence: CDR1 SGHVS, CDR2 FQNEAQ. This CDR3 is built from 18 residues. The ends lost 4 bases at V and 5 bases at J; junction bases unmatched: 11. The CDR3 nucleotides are TGTGCCAGCAGCTCTACCAAGACTAGCGGGAGTAATACCGGGGAGCTGTTTTTT. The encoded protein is CASSSTKTSGSNTGELFF.

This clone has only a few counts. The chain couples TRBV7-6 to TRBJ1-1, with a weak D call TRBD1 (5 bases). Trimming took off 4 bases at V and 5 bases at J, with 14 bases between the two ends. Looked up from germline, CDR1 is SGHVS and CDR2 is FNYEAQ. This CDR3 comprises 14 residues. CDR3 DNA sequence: TGTGCCAGCAGCTCAAGACAGAGAGGGACTGAAGCTTTCTTT. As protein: CASSSRQRGTEAFF.

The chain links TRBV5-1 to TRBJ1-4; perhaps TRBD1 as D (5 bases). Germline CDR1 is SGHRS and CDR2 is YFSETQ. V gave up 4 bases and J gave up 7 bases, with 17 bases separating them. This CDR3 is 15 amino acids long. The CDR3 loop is CASSPQDKAGEKLFF. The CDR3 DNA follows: TGCGCCAGCAGCCCACAGGACAAGGCCGGTGAAAAACTGTTTTTT.

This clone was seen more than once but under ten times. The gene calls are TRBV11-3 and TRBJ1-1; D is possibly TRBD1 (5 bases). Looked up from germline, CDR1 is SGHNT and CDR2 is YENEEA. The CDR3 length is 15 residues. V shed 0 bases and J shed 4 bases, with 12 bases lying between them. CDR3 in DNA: TGTGCCAGCAGCTTAGATGGGGGTTCGGGCACTGAAGCTTTCTTT. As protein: CASSLDGGSGTEAFF. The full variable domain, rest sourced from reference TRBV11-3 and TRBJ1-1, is EAGVVQSPRYKIIEKKQPVAFWCNPISGHNTLYWYLQNLGQGPELLIRYENEEAVDDSQLPKDRFSAERLKGVDSTLKIQPAELGDSAVYLCASSLDGGSGTEAFFGQGTRLTVV.

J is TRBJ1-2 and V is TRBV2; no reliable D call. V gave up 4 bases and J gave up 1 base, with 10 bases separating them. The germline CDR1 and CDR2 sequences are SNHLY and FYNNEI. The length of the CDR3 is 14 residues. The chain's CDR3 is CASSVGPSNYGYTF. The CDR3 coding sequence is TGTGCCAGCAGTGTCGGACCGAGTAACTATGGCTACACCTTC.

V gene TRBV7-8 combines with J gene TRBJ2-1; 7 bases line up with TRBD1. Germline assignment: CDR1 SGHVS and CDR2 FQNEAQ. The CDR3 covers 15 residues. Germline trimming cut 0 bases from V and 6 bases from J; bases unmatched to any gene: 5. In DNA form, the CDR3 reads TGTGCCAGCAGCTTAGCCGGACAGGTAGGCAATGAGCAGTTCTTC. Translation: CASSLAGQVGNEQFF.

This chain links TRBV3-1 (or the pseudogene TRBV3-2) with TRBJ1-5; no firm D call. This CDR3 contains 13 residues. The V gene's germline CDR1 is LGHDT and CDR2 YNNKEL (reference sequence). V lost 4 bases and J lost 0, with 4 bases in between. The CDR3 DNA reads TGTGCCAGCAGCCCGAATAGCAATCAGCCCCAGCATTTT. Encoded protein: CASSPNSNQPQHF.

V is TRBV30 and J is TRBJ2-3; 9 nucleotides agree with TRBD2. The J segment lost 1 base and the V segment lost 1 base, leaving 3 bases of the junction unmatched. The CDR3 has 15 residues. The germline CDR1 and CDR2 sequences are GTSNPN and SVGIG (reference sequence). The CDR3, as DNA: TGTGCCTGGAGTGCGACTAGCGGTCGCACAGATACGCAGTATTTT. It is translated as CAWSATSGRTDTQYF.

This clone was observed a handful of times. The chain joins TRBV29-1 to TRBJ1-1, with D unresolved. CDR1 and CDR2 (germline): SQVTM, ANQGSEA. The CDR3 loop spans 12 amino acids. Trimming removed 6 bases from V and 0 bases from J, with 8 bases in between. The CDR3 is CSVPTVNTEAFF. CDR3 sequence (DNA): TGCAGCGTACCTACAGTGAACACTGAAGCTTTCTTT.

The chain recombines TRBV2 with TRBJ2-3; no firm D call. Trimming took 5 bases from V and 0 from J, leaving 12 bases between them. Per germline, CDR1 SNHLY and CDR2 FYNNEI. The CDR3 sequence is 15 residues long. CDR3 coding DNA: TGTGCCAGCAGTTTTAGGTCGTCTAGCACAGATACGCAGTATTTT. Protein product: CASSFRSSSTDTQYF.